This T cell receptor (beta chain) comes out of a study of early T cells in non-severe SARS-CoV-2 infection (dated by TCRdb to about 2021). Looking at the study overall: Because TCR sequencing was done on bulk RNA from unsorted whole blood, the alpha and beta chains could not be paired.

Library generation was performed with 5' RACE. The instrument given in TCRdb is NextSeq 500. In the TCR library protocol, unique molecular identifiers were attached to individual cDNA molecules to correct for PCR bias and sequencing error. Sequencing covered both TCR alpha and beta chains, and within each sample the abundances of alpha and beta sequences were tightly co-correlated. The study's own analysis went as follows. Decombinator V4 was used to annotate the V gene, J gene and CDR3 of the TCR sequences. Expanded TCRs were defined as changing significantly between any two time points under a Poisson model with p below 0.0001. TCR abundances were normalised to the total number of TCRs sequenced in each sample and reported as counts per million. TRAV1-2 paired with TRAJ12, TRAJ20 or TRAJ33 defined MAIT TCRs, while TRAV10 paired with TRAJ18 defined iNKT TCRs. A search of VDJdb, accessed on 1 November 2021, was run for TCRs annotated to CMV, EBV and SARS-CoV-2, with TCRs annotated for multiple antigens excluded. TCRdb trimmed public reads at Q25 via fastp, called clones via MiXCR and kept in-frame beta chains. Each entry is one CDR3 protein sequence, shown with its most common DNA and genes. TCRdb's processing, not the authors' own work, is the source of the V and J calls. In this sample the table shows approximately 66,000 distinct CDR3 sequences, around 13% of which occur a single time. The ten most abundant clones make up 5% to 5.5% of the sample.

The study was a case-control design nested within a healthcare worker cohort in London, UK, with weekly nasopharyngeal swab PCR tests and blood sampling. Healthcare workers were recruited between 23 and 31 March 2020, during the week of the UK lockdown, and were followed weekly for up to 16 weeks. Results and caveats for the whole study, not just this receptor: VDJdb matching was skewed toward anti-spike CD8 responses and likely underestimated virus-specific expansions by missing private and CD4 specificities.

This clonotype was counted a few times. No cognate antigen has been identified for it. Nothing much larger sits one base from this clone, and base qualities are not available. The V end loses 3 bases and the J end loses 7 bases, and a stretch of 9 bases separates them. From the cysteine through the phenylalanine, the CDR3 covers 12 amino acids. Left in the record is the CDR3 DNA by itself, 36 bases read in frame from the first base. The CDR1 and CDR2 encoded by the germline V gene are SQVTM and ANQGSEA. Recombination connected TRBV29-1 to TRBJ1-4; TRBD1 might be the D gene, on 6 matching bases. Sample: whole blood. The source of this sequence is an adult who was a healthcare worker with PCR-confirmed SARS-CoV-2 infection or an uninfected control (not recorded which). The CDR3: CSVEGDIEKLFF. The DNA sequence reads TGCAGCGTTGAGGGGGACATTGAAAAACTGTTTTTT.